This T cell receptor (beta chain) was identified in a study of blood T cells in healthy people across ages. Study observations and caveats: There was no known CMV status for donors, so expanded clonotype changes were possibly confounded.

Concerning this clonotype itself: Its matching antigen is unknown.

Researchers isolated at least 7 million PBMCs per sample. This CDR3 contains 13 residues. The V gene lost 3 bases and the J gene lost 4 bases, with 10 bases spanning the gap. Per germline, CDR1 DFQATT and CDR2 SNEGSKA (reference sequence). Combining a sample-barcoded 5' primer with a J-beta primer mix, a second PCR ran for roughly 7 to 11 cycles. TCRdb called the 5' RACE reads again in MiXCR, with one record for every CDR3 protein. The data contain around 750,000 distinct CDR3 sequences, about 48% of them singletons. The sample comprised blood. V usage is TRBV20-1 and J usage is TRBJ2-1; a possible D gene is TRBD1 (6 bases). The source is a man aged 80 or over in good health. CDR3 sequence reads: CSASPDRYNEQFF. The CDR3 DNA reads as TGCAGTGCTAGTCCTGACAGGTACAATGAGCAGTTCTTC.